This entry concerns a single T cell receptor beta chain. Ten or more counts support this clonotype. Its antigen is still unknown. Per-base qualities were not stored, and no clone one base away is much larger. To prepare the library, PCR was applied. Instrument on record: Illumina HiSeq 2500. Molecular barcoding was employed in the preparation of TCR libraries, with unique molecular identifiers being used to normalize TCRbeta repertoire quantification. TCRdb reworked the public reads: Q25 trimming with fastp, MiXCR clone assembly, productive beta chains retained. Here each entry gathers all rows of one CDR3 protein and keeps the most common genes and DNA. Present in this sample are 70,000 to 100,000 distinct CDR3 sequences, more than 10% of which were seen just once. Approximately 15% of the sample is in the top ten clones. The data stem from a study of T-cell reconstitution after alpha-beta-depleted transplantation in children (TCRdb year 2016). Describing the broader study: T-cell immune reconstitution after TCRalphabeta/CD19-depleted allogeneic hematopoietic cell transplantation in children was quantitatively tracked in the study by means of TCR repertoire profiling.

The germline V end is reduced by 4 bases and the J end by 2 bases; junction bases left unmatched: 11. The CDR3 starts with the cysteine, ends with the phenylalanine, and has 17 residues. Of all the DNA, just the CDR3 is kept, 51 bases in frame from base 1. The germline V gene provides CDR1 SGHVS and CDR2 FQNEAQ. Rearrangement joined TRBV7-8 to TRBJ2-7; TRBD2 lines up with 10 middle nucleotides. The sample in question was PBMCs from the stem cell graft donor, obtained from the stem cell graft. This clonotype was sampled from a human donor who donated a stem cell graft to a child with inherited bone marrow failure. DNA sequence: TGTGCCAGCAGCTATGGTCTAGCGGGAGTGATGACCTACGAGCAGTACTTC. This encodes CASSYGLAGVMTYEQYF. The CDR3 plus the reference TRBV7-8 and TRBJ2-7 genes for the other parts give the full variable domain: GAGVSQSPRYKVAKRGQDVALRCDPISGHVSLFWYQQALGQGPEFLTYFQNEAQLDKSGLPSDRFFAERPEGSVSTLKIQRTQQEDSAVYLCASSYGLAGVMTYEQYFGPGTRLTVT.